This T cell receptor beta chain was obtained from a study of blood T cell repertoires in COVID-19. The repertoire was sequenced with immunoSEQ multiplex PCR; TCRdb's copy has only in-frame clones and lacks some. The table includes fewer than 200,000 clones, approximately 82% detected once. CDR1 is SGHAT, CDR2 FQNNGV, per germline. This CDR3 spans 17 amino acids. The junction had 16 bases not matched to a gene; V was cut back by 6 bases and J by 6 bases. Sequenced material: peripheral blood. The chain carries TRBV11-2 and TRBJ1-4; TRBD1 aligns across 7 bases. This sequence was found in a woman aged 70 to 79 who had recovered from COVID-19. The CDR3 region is CASRPRFSDRADEKLFF. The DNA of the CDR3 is TGTGCCAGCAGACCCCGGTTCTCCGACAGGGCCGATGAAAAACTGTTTTTT.